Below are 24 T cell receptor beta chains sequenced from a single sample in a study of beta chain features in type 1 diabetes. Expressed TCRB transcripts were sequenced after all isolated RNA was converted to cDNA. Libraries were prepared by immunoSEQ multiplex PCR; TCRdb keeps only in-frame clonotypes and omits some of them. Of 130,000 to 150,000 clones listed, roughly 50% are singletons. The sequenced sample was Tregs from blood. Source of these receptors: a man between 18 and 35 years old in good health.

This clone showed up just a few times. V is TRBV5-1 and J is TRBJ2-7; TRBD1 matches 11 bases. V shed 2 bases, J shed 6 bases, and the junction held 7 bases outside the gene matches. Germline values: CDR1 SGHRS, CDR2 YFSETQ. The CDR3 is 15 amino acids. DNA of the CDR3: TGCGCCAGCAGCTTAACAACCGGGACAGGGGGCGAGCAGTACTTC. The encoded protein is CASSLTTGTGGEQYF.

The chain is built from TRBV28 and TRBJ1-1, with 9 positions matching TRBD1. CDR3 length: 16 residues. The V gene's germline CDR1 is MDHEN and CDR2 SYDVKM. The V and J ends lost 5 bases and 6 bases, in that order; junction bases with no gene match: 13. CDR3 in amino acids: CASSDSHGQGFAEAFF. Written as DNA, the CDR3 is TGTGCCAGCAGTGACAGTCACGGACAGGGGTTCGCTGAAGCTTTCTTT.

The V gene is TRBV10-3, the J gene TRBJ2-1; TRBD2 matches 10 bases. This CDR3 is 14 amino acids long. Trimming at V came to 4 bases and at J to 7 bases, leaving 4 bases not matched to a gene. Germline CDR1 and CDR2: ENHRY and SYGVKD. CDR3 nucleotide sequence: TGTGCCATCAGTGTCCTAGCGGGGGAAAATGAGCAGTTCTTC. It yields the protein CAISVLAGENEQFF.

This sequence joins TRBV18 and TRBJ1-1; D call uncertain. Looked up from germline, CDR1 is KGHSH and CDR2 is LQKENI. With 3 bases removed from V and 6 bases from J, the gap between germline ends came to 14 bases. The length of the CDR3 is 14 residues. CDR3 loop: CASSPTTDLAEAFF. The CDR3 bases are TGTGCCAGCTCACCCACAACAGACCTGGCTGAAGCTTTCTTT.

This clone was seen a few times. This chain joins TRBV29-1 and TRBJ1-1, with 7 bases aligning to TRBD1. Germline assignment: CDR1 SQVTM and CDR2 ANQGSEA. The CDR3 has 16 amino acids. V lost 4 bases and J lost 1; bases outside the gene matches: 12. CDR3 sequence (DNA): TGCAGCGTTGGGACGAGTTACAGGGGACGGAACACTGAAGCTTTCTTT. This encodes CSVGTSYRGRNTEAFF.

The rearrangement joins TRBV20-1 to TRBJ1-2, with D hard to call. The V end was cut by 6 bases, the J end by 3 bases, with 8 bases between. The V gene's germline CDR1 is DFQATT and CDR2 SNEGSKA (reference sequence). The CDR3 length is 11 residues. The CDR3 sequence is CSAPADYGYTF. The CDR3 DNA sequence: TGCAGTGCGCCAGCGGACTATGGCTACACCTTC.

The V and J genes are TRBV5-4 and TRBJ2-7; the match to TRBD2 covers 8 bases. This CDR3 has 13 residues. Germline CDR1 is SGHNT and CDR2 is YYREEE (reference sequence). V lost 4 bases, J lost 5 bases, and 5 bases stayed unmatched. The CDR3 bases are TGTGCCAGCAGCCGGGGGGGAGACAACGAGCAGTACTTC. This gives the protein CASSRGGDNEQYF.

The CDR3 sequence: CSVQGGLSSYEQYF. The CDR3, as DNA: TGCAGCGTCCAAGGGGGACTATCATCCTACGAGCAGTACTTC. The chain is built from TRBV29-1 and TRBJ2-7; tentatively, D is TRBD2 (7 bases). Germline V gene data show CDR1 as SQVTM and CDR2 as ANQGSEA. Trimming left V 6 bases short and J 1 base short, with 16 bases between. The CDR3 runs 14 residues.

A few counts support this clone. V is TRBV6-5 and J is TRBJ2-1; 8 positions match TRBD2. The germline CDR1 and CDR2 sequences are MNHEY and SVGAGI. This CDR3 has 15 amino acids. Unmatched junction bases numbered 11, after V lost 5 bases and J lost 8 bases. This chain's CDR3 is CASSRGRLAHHEQFF. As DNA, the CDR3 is TGTGCCAGCAGTCGCGGTAGACTAGCGCACCATGAGCAGTTCTTC.

CDR3 DNA sequence: TGTGCCAGCAGACGGACAGGAGGATACGAGCAGTACTTC. Translating it yields CASRRTGGYEQYF. The chain is built from TRBV27 and TRBJ2-7; 7 nucleotides agree with TRBD1. After removal of 6 bases from V and 4 bases from J, the junction contained 6 bases not matched to a gene. The V gene's germline CDR1 is MNHEY and CDR2 SMNVEV (reference sequence). This CDR3 has 13 amino acids.

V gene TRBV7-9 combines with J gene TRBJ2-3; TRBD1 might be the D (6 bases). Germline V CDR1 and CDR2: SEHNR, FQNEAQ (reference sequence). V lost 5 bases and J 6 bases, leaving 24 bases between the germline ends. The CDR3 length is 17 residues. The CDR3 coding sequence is TGTGCCAGCAGCGTCGCCGGGACACTAATTCGCCAGGATACGCAGTATTTT. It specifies CASSVAGTLIRQDTQYF.

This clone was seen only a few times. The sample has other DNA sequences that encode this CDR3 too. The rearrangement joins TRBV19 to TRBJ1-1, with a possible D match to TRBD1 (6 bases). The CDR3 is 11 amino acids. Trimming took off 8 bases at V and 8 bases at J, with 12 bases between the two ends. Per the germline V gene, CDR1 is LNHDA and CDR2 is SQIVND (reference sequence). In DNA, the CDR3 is TGTGCCAGTTCCCGGACAGCCGAAGCTTTCTTT. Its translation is CASSRTAEAFF.

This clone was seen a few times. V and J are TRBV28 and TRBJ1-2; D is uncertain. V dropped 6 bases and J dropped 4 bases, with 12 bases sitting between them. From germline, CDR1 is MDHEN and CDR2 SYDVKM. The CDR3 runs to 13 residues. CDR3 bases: TGTGCCAGCAGCCAAACAATACCCTATGGCTACACCTTC. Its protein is CASSQTIPYGYTF.

The CDR3 loop reads CASSPGKNPYGYTF. CDR3 coding DNA: TGCGCCAGCAGCCCAGGCAAGAACCCTTATGGCTACACCTTC. V is TRBV5-1 and J is TRBJ1-2; unclear D gene. The CDR3 is 14 residues long. Trimming took off 4 bases at V and 5 bases at J, with 15 bases between the two ends. Germline loops: CDR1 SGHRS, CDR2 YFSETQ.

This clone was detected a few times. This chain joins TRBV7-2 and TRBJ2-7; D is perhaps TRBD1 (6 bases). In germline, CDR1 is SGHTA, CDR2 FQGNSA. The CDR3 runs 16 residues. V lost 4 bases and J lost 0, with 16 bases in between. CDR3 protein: CASSWGLTLSSYEQYF. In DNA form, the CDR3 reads TGTGCCAGCAGCTGGGGGCTGACGCTCAGCTCCTACGAGCAGTACTTC.

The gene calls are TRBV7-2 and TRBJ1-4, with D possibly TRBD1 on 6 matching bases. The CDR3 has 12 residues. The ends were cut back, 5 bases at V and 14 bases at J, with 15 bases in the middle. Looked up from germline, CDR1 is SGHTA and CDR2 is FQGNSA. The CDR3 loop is CASSPTGLGLFF. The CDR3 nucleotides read TGTGCCAGCAGCCCGACAGGTCTCGGGCTGTTTTTT.

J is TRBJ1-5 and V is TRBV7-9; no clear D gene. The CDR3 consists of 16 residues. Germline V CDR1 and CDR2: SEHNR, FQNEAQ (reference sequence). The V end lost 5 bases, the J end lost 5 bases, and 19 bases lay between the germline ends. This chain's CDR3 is CASSQALGVTHQPQHF. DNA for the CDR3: TGTGCCAGCAGCCAAGCATTAGGAGTGACCCATCAGCCCCAGCATTTT.

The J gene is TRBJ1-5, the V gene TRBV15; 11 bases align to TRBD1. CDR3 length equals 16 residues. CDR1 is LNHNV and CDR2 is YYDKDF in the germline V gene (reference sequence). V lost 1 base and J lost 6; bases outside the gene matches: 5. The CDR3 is CATSRADRGLSQPQHF. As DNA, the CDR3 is TGTGCCACCAGCAGAGCGGACAGGGGGCTGAGTCAGCCCCAGCATTTT.

CDR3 region: CASSLIQGVGNEQFF. CDR3 coding DNA: TGTGCCAGCAGCTTGATCCAGGGGGTAGGAAATGAGCAGTTCTTC. The chain is built from TRBV5-6 and TRBJ2-1, with 7 nucleotides matching TRBD1. The CDR3 covers 15 residues. Germline lookup yields CDR1 SGHDT and CDR2 YYEEEE. The V and J ends lost 1 base and 7 bases, in that order; junction bases with no gene match: 8.

The CDR3: CASSYRGRPQHF. The CDR3 nucleotides are TGTGCCAGCAGTTACAGGGGTCGGCCCCAGCATTTT. This rearrangement joins TRBV28 to TRBJ1-5, with 7 bases fitting TRBD1. There are 12 residues in the CDR3. Germline CDR1 is MDHEN and CDR2 is SYDVKM. Unmatched junction bases numbered 3, after V lost 4 bases and J lost 9 bases.

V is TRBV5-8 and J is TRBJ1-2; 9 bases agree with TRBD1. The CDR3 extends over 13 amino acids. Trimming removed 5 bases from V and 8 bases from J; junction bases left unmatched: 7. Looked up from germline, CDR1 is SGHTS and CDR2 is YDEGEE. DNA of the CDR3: TGTGCCAGCAGTCACAGGGGGCGGGTCGGCTACACCTTC. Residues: CASSHRGRVGYTF. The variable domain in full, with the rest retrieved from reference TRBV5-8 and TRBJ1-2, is EAGVTQSPTHLIKTRGQQATLRCSPISGHTSVYWYQQALGLGLQFLLWYDEGEERNRGNFPPRFSGRQFPNYSSELNVNALELEDSALYLCASSHRGRVGYTFGSGTRLTVV.

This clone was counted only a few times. Here the CDR3 DNA reads TGTGCCAGCAGCTTAGAAACAATCACTGAAGCTTTCTTT. It specifies CASSLETITEAFF. The chain links TRBV7-2 to TRBJ1-1; D is unclear. CDR1 is SGHTA and CDR2 is FQGNSA in the germline V gene. Trimming shortened V by 1 base and J by 4 bases, and 7 bases separated the two germline ends. The CDR3 has 13 amino acids.

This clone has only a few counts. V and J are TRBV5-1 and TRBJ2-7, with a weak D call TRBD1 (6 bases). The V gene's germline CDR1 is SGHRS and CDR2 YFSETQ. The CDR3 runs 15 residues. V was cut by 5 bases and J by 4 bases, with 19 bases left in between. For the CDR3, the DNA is TGCGCCAGCAGTGCCAGCGCAGGGGAAGTTTACGAGCAGTACTTC. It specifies CASSASAGEVYEQYF.

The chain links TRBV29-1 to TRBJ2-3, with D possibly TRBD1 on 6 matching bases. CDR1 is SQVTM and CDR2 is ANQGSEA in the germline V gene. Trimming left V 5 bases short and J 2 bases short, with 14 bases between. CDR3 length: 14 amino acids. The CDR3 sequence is CSVSPTGPTDTQYF. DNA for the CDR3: TGCAGCGTTTCACCGACAGGTCCCACAGATACGCAGTATTTT.